The 18 T cell receptor beta chains reported below all come from one sample, sequenced in a study of glioma-infiltrating T cells after dendritic cell vaccination. TCRdb's table, derived via immunoSEQ multiplex PCR, lists solely in-frame clones and lacks some. The data hold approximately 93,000 clones, with around 85% observed a single time. The time point denotes: after dendritic cell vaccination, including at tumor progression/relapse. Sequencing was performed on blood, taken after dendritic cell vaccination. Receptors were obtained from a human donor with glioblastoma.

This chain links TRBV11-2 with TRBJ2-7; 10 bases fit TRBD2. V was clipped by 0 bases and J by 3 bases; unmatched bases: 5. In germline, CDR1 is SGHAT, CDR2 FQNNGV. This CDR3 spans 16 amino acids. The DNA for the CDR3 is TGTGCCAGCAGCTTAGAACTAGCGGGGAACCTCTACGAGCAGTACTTC. This sequence encodes CASSLELAGNLYEQYF.

V is TRBV19 and J is TRBJ1-2; no definite D call. The CDR3 sequence is 14 residues long. Germline CDR1 and CDR2: LNHDA and SQIVND (reference sequence). Trimming stripped 7 bases from V and 5 bases from J, with 17 bases between. The CDR3 loop is CASNPTDARYGYTF. CDR3 DNA sequence: TGTGCCAGTAACCCGACCGACGCTAGGTATGGCTACACCTTC.

In this sample, this clone turned up once. The chain carries TRBV7-9 and TRBJ2-2; 7 positions agree with TRBD2. This CDR3 is 16 amino acids long. Germline V gives CDR1 SEHNR, CDR2 FQNEAQ (reference sequence). After removal of 11 bases from V and 2 bases from J, the junction contained 14 bases not matched to a gene. The CDR3 loop is CAGRGGGMSNTGELFF. For the CDR3, the DNA is TGTGCCGGCCGCGGGGGAGGGATGAGCAACACCGGGGAGCTGTTTTTT.

A word on this clone: The junction and the germline gene differ at one end; a read error may be behind it. The V call is TRBV19, the J call TRBJ1-5, with TRBD1 matching over 7 bases. The CDR3 is made up of 19 amino acids. Germline CDR1 is LNHDA and CDR2 is SQIVND (reference sequence). The CDR3 DNA sequence: TGTGCCAGTAGTATGGGGACAGAGAGACTCCTCTATCGCAATCAGCTCCAGCATTTT. Its protein product is CASSMGTERLLYRNQLQHF.

This clone was picked up a small number of times. The junction and the germline gene differ at one end; a read error may be behind it. V and J are TRBV6-4 and TRBJ1-2; D is unclear. The germline gives CDR1 MRHNA, CDR2 SNTAGT. The CDR3 runs 13 residues. CDR3 amino acids: CASSSTVNSGYTF. The DNA for the CDR3 is TGTGCCAGCAGTTCGACTGTTAACTCTGGCTACACCTTC.

This clone was counted ten times or more. This sequence joins TRBV2 and TRBJ2-7, with 8 bases aligning to TRBD2. With 6 bases clipped from V and 4 bases from J, the junction kept 2 bases outside the gene matches. This CDR3 has 12 residues. Germline values: CDR1 SNHLY, CDR2 FYNNEI. The CDR3 sequence is CASSGTRYEQYF. The CDR3 DNA sequence: TGTGCCAGCAGCGGGACTAGGTACGAGCAGTACTTC.

The J gene is TRBJ1-2, the V gene TRBV18, with 7 positions matching TRBD1. Germline V gene data show CDR1 as KGHSH and CDR2 as LQKENI. The CDR3 length is 15 residues. Unmatched junction bases numbered 8, after V lost 2 bases and J lost 5 bases. This CDR3 reads CASSPNPTGTYGYTF. DNA of the CDR3: TGTGCCAGCTCACCAAACCCGACAGGGACTTATGGCTACACCTTC.

This clone was detected only once. The J gene is TRBJ2-1, the V gene TRBV5-4; no reliable D call. V lost 4 bases and J lost 6, with 14 bases in between. This CDR3 is 14 amino acids long. CDR1 is SGHNT, CDR2 YYREEE, per germline (reference sequence). CDR3 in amino acids: CASSAVVITNEQFF. DNA of the CDR3: TGTGCCAGCAGCGCCGTAGTCATCACCAATGAGCAGTTCTTC.

This sequence joins TRBV5-1 and TRBJ2-3, with 12 bases fitting TRBD2. The CDR3 contains 15 residues. The germline V gene has CDR1 SGHRS and CDR2 YFSETQ. The V and J ends lost 3 bases and 3 bases, in that order; junction bases with no gene match: 2. In nucleotides, the CDR3 is TGCGCCAGCAGCTGGGGGACTAGCGGGACAGATACGCAGTATTTT. It codes for CASSWGTSGTDTQYF.

The chain is built from TRBV14 and TRBJ2-1, with TRBD2 identical over 7 bases. Losses at the gene ends were 5 bases for V and 4 bases for J; bases not matched to a gene: 8. Germline V CDR1 and CDR2: SGHDN, FVKESK. The CDR3 has 15 residues. The CDR3 loop reads CASSVMSGMYNEQFF. For the CDR3, the DNA is TGTGCCAGCAGCGTCATGAGCGGGATGTACAATGAGCAGTTCTTC. The entire variable domain, with the rest obtained from reference TRBV14 and TRBJ2-1, is as follows: EAGVTQFPSHSVIEKGQTVTLRCDPISGHDNLYWYRRVMGKEIKFLLHFVKESKQDESGMPNNRFLAERTGGTYSTLKVQPAELEDSGVYFCASSVMSGMYNEQFFGPGTRLTVL.

The chain combines TRBV9 with TRBJ2-3, with 13 bases lining up with TRBD2. After removal of 0 bases from V and 0 bases from J, the junction contained 4 bases not matched to a gene. The CDR3 consists of 18 residues. The germline gives CDR1 SGDLS, CDR2 YYNGEE. The CDR3 DNA follows: TGTGCCAGCAGCGTAGGCCAGGGACTAGCGGGAAGCACAGATACGCAGTATTTT. Translating it yields CASSVGQGLAGSTDTQYF.

J is TRBJ1-3 and V is TRBV13, with TRBD1 matching 8 bases. V shed 6 bases, J shed 4 bases, and the junction held 8 bases outside the gene matches. The CDR3 spans 15 residues. From germline, CDR1 is PRHDT and CDR2 FYEKMQ (reference sequence). This chain's CDR3 is CASRFGQGSGNTIYF. CDR3 DNA sequence: TGTGCCAGCAGGTTCGGACAGGGCTCCGGAAACACCATATATTTT.

V and J are TRBV19 and TRBJ2-2; 7 bases match TRBD2. The CDR3 has 14 amino acids. The germline gives CDR1 LNHDA, CDR2 SQIVND (reference sequence). V was pared by 7 bases and J by 8 bases, with 10 bases of the junction left unmatched. The CDR3 DNA reads as TGTGCCAGTACCCTCGGGGGGAAGTCGGGGGAGCTGTTTTTT. This codes for CASTLGGKSGELFF.

The chain carries TRBV7-2 and TRBJ1-1; D remains unclear. Trimming shortened V by 1 base and J by 0 bases, and 9 bases separated the two germline ends. Germline V gene lookup returns CDR1 SGHTA and CDR2 FQGNSA. CDR3 length equals 15 residues. The DNA for the CDR3 is TGTGCCAGCAGCTTAGGTCCAAACATGAACACTGAAGCTTTCTTT. Translation gives CASSLGPNMNTEAFF.

The chain carries TRBV19 and TRBJ2-5; 12 positions agree with TRBD1. Per the germline V gene, CDR1 is LNHDA and CDR2 is SQIVND (reference sequence). The CDR3 consists of 19 residues. With V trimmed by 5 bases and J by 4 bases, 17 bases remained unmatched. This chain's CDR3 is CASSSRDRGLLVRGETQYF. DNA for the CDR3: TGTGCCAGTAGTTCTCGGGACAGGGGGCTTTTAGTTCGTGGAGAGACCCAGTACTTC.

The chain recombines TRBV15 with TRBJ2-7; possible D gene TRBD1, 6 bases. Trimming removed 0 bases at V and 4 bases at J, with 10 bases between. CDR1 LNHNV and CDR2 YYDKDF come from the germline V gene (reference sequence). The CDR3 length is 14 residues. CDR3 amino acids: CATSRDPRGYEQYF. DNA for the CDR3: TGTGCCACCAGCAGAGATCCCAGGGGATACGAGCAGTACTTC.

This clone turned up a few times. This chain links TRBV14 with TRBJ2-3; 9 bases are shared with TRBD2. CDR1 and CDR2 (germline): SGHDN, FVKESK. After removal of 4 bases from V and 1 base from J, the junction contained 3 bases not matched to a gene. The CDR3 covers 15 residues. The CDR3 DNA reads as TGTGCCAGCAGCCCCTGGACTAGCGGCACAGATACGCAGTATTTT. Protein sequence: CASSPWTSGTDTQYF.

The V gene is TRBV4-2, the J gene TRBJ2-1; weak D call: TRBD1 (6 bases). CDR3 length: 15 amino acids. In germline, CDR1 is LGHNA, CDR2 YNFKEQ. The ends were cut back, 3 bases at V and 3 bases at J, with 12 bases in the middle. CDR3: CASSHTGTYYNEQFF. CDR3 sequence (DNA): TGTGCCAGCAGCCACACAGGGACATACTACAATGAGCAGTTCTTC.